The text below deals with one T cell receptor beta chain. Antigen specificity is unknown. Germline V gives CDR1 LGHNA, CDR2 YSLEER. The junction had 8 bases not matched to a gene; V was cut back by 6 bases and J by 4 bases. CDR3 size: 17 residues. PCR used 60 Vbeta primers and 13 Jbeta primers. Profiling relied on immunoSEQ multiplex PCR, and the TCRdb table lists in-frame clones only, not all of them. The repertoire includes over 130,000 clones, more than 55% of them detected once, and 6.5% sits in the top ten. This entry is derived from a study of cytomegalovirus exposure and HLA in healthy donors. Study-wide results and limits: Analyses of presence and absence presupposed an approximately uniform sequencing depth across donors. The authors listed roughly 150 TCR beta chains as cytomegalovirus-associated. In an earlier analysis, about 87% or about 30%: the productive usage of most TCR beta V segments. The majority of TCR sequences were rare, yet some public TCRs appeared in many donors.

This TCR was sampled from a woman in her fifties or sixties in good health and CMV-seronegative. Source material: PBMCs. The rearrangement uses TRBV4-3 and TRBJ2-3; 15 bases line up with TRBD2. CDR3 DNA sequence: TGCGCCAGCAGTCCCAGGACTAGCGGGGGGGGCTCAGATACGCAGTATTTT. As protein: CASSPRTSGGGSDTQYF.